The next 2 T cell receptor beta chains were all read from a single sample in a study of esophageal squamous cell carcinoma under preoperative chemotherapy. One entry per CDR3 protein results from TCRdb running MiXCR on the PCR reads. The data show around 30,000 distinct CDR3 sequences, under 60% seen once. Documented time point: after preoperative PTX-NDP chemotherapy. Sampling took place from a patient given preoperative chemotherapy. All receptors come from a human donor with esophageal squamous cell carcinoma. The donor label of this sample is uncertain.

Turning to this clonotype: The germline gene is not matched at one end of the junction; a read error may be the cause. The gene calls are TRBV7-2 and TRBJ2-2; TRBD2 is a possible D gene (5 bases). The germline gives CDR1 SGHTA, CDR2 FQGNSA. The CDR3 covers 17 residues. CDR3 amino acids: CASSLVSGCGSSVELFF. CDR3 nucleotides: TGTGCCAGCAGCTTAGTATCGGGCTGTGGGAGCTCCGTTGAGCTGTTCTTC.

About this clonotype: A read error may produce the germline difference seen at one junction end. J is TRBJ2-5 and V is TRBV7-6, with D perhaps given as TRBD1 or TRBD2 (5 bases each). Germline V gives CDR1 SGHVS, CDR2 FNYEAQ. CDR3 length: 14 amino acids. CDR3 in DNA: TGTGCGGGCAGCGCGGGCCAGGGCCAAGAGACGCAGTACTTC. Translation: CAGSAGQGQETQYF.